Presented here are 9 T cell receptor beta chains from one specimen sequenced in a study of T-cell reconstitution after alpha-beta-depleted transplantation in children. Unique molecular identifiers were built into the TCRbeta library. TCRdb reanalysed the PCR reads using MiXCR and keeps one entry per CDR3 protein. The sample has around 680,000 distinct CDR3 sequences, roughly 15% seen once. The input for sequencing was PBMCs from the stem cell graft donor, taken from the stem cell graft. The receptors shown here come from a human donor who donated a stem cell graft to a child with acute myeloid leukemia.

The genes are TRBV7-2 and TRBJ1-3; D is undetermined. Trimming removed 5 bases at V and 2 bases at J, with 13 bases between. This CDR3 is 15 amino acids long. CDR1 is SGHTA and CDR2 is FQGNSA in the germline V gene. The CDR3 reads CASSREAVPGNTIYF. The CDR3 region has the DNA TGTGCCAGCAGCCGGGAAGCCGTCCCTGGAAACACCATATATTTT. Full variable domain (rest looked up from reference TRBV7-2 and TRBJ1-3): GAGVSQSPSNKVTEKGKDVELRCDPISGHTALYWYRQSLGQGLEFLIYFQGNSAPDKSGLPSDRFSAERTGGSVSTLTIQRTQQEDSAVYLCASSREAVPGNTIYFGEGSWLTVV.

The sample holds many counts of this clonotype. The chain couples TRBV12-3 or TRBV12-4 to TRBJ2-5; tentatively, D is TRBD1 (6 bases). The CDR3 is made up of 14 amino acids. Deletions cut 1 base from V and 2 bases from J, with 8 bases between. CDR3 loop: CASSLVQGQETQYF. The DNA for the CDR3 is TGTGCCAGCAGTTTAGTACAGGGTCAAGAGACCCAGTACTTC.

The chain couples TRBV7-8 to TRBJ2-7; TRBD1 might be the D (5 bases). The CDR3 spans 16 residues. Trimming cost V 4 bases and J 2 bases, with 18 bases left between them. CDR1 is SGHVS, CDR2 FQNEAQ, per germline. CDR3 residues: CASSSPGKGPTYEQYF. CDR3 sequence (DNA): TGTGCCAGCAGCTCCCCTGGAAAGGGGCCGACCTACGAGCAGTACTTC.

The gene calls are TRBV5-5 and TRBJ1-1; TRBD1 matches 9 bases. V lost 3 bases, J lost 4 bases, and 7 bases stayed unmatched. The germline gives CDR1 SGHKS, CDR2 YYEKEE (reference sequence). This CDR3 contains 15 residues. CDR3 sequence (DNA): TGTGCCAGCAGCTCGGCCGGGACAGGGCGCACTGAAGCTTTCTTT. This gives the protein CASSSAGTGRTEAFF.

This clonotype was seen at least ten times. The gene calls are TRBV12-3 or TRBV12-4 and TRBJ1-2; D not certain. Between the trimmed V and J ends, which lost 3 bases and 1 base, there was a span of 12 bases. This CDR3 has 15 amino acids. The CDR3 nucleotides read TGTGCCAGCAGTTTTGGAGGACTCCTTAACTATGGCTACACCTTC. It codes for CASSFGGLLNYGYTF.

This clonotype was picked up many times. This chain uses TRBV6-5 with TRBJ2-7; 8 bases match TRBD1. The V gene's germline CDR1 is MNHEY and CDR2 SVGAGI. V shed 5 bases, J shed 4 bases, and the junction held 7 bases outside the gene matches. The CDR3 extends over 14 amino acids. For the CDR3, the DNA is TGTGCCAGCAGTCCCGGGACAGGCCATTACGAGCAGTACTTC. This codes for CASSPGTGHYEQYF.

The sample holds many counts of this clonotype. The chain combines TRBV20-1 with TRBJ2-1; D remains unclear. The CDR3 is 16 amino acids. V shed 0 bases and J shed 0 bases, with 12 bases lying between them. CDR1 is DFQATT and CDR2 is SNEGSKA in the germline V gene (reference sequence). The CDR3 region is CSAREWAVRSYNEQFF. CDR3 bases: TGCAGTGCTAGAGAATGGGCGGTACGCTCCTACAATGAGCAGTTCTTC.

V is TRBV3-1 and J is TRBJ1-2; 7 nucleotides agree with TRBD1. The CDR3 spans 19 residues. V gave up 11 bases and J gave up 2 bases; unmatched junction bases: 26. From germline, CDR1 is LGHDT and CDR2 YNNKEL (reference sequence). This chain's CDR3 is CAFCFDGRMGRGRNYGYTF. In nucleotides, the CDR3 is TGTGCCTTCTGTTTTGATGGGAGGATGGGGAGGGGGCGCAACTATGGCTACACCTTC.

The V gene is TRBV7-9, the J gene TRBJ1-2, with a tentative D call TRBD1 (5 bases). CDR3 length: 13 residues. CDR1 and CDR2 (germline): SEHNR, FQNEAQ (reference sequence). V lost 2 bases, J lost 4 bases, and 8 bases lay in between. CDR3 DNA: TGTGCCAGCAGCTTATCTGGGGGCTATGGCTACACCTTC. The encoded protein is CASSLSGGYGYTF.